What follows is one T cell receptor beta chain and its context. Authors' methods: Reference gene primer amplification yielded estimated nucleated cell counts. Measured with immunoSEQ multiplex PCR; TCRdb has only the in-frame clones, and not every one. V and J calls plus clone size are reproduced from that table; the DNA served to infer D and trimming. The sample holds about 99,000 clones; roughly 87% are singletons and the top ten take 6.2%. The data are from a study of blood T cell repertoires in COVID-19. Trimming at V came to 5 bases and at J to 3 bases, leaving 11 bases not matched to a gene. Germline assignment: CDR1 SGHRS and CDR2 YFSETQ. The CDR3 is made up of 16 amino acids.

Sequenced input: peripheral blood. The chain is built from TRBV5-1 and TRBJ2-7; 10 positions agree with TRBD1. This TCR was sampled from a human donor in a cohort sampled during active COVID-19. The CDR3 nucleotides are TGCGCCAGCAGAGACGCCCCGGGACAGGGGAGCTACGAGCAGTACTTC. It codes for CASRDAPGQGSYEQYF.